The clone carrying this T cell receptor (beta chain) was observed a handful of times. Its specificity is not known. Using immunoSEQ multiplex PCR, the repertoire was profiled, and TCRdb retains in-frame clones only, with some absent. The data show about 62,000 clones, 85% seen once. This CDR3 is built from 14 residues. V was pared by 6 bases and J by 3 bases, with 14 bases between. Germline CDR1 and CDR2: SGHTA and FQGNSA. The sample comes from a study of OX40 agonist ivuxolimab in advanced cancers. On the study more broadly: Ivuxolimab, which is an agonistic anti-OX40 (CD134) antibody, was administered to the patients.

General observations from the study: The expanded peripheral T cells' antigen specificity was not determined.

J is TRBJ1-2 and V is TRBV7-2, with D tentatively TRBD1 (6 bases). This TCR derives from an adult with an advanced solid tumor such as melanoma, head and neck, liver or kidney cancer. This specimen was CD4+ or CD8+ T cells sorted from blood, taken in a trial of the OX40 agonist ivuxolimab. CDR3 amino acids: CASRQRTVDYGYTF. The CDR3 DNA reads as TGTGCCAGCAGGCAGAGGACAGTCGACTATGGCTACACCTTC.